The entry below gives a single TCR beta chain sequence along with its context. Its antigen remains unidentified. The CDR3 loop spans 14 amino acids. Germline CDR1 is SNHLY and CDR2 is FYNNEI. V lost 0 bases and J 5 bases, leaving 10 bases between the germline ends. The source of the sample is a study of shared clonotypes between healthy human individuals. Study-wide results and limits: Sorted-subset samples were not fully sequenced, rarefaction indicated.

TCRdb's table, derived via immunoSEQ multiplex PCR, lists solely in-frame clones and lacks some. The repertoire holds about 2 million clones, with roughly 94% as singletons. This TCR was sampled from a man aged 18 to 29 in good health. The specimen was naive CD4+ T cells sorted from blood. Subset given: CD45RA+ positively selected. This sequence joins TRBV2 and TRBJ2-5, with unresolved D. The CDR3 loop is CASSEAGMGETQYF. Here the CDR3 DNA reads TGTGCCAGCAGTGAAGCGGGGATGGGGGAGACCCAGTACTTC.